This TCR beta chain was observed in a study of beta chain features in type 1 diabetes. This CDR3 contains 16 residues. CDR1 and CDR2 from the germline V gene are SNHLY and FYNNEI. V lost 4 bases, J lost 2 bases, and 9 bases stayed unmatched. Of the isolated RNA, all was reverse transcribed, and so the sequenced material was expressed TCRB transcripts. Assay used: immunoSEQ multiplex PCR; TCRdb lists only in-frame clones, some missing. Among approximately 470,000 clones listed, approximately 31% were seen once. This clone has more than one count but fewer than ten. Sequencing was carried out using naive CD4+ T cells from blood. This chain uses TRBV2 with TRBJ2-7; 9 bases map to TRBD2. This receptor was obtained from a man aged 18 to 35 in good health. CDR3 in amino acids: CASSVWLAGSAYEQYF. DNA for the CDR3: TGTGCCAGCAGTGTATGGCTAGCGGGAAGCGCCTACGAGCAGTACTTC.